The entry that follows covers one TCR beta chain sequence. Deletions cut 7 bases from V and 7 bases from J, with 13 bases between. Germline V gene lookup returns CDR1 SNHLY and CDR2 FYNNEI. This CDR3 comprises 13 residues. Some clones are missing from TCRdb's copy, which holds only in-frame ones; the method was immunoSEQ multiplex PCR. The repertoire holds some 680,000 clones, with more than 70% as singletons. The sample belongs to a study of shared clonotypes between healthy human individuals. The source is a woman in her twenties or thirties in good health. The sample consisted of memory CD4+ T cells sorted from blood. Subset meaning: CD45RA-negative fraction. The rearrangement uses TRBV2 and TRBJ2-2; D ambiguous. This chain's CDR3 is CASIPDWGGELFF. In DNA form, the CDR3 reads TGTGCCAGCATTCCCGACTGGGGCGGGGAGCTGTTTTTT.